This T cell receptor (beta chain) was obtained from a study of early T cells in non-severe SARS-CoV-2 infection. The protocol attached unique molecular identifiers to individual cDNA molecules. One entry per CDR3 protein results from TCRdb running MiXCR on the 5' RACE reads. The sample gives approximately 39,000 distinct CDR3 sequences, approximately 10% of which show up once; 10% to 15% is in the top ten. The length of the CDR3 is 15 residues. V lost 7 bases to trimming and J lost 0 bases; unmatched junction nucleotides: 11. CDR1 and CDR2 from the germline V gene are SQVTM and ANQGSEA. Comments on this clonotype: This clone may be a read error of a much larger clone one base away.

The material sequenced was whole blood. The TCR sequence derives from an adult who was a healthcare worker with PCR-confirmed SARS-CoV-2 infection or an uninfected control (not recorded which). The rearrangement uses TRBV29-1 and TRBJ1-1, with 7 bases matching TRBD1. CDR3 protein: CSDSRAGGMNTEAFF. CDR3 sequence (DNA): TGCAGCGATTCTAGGGCAGGGGGTATGAACACTGAAGCTTTCTTT.